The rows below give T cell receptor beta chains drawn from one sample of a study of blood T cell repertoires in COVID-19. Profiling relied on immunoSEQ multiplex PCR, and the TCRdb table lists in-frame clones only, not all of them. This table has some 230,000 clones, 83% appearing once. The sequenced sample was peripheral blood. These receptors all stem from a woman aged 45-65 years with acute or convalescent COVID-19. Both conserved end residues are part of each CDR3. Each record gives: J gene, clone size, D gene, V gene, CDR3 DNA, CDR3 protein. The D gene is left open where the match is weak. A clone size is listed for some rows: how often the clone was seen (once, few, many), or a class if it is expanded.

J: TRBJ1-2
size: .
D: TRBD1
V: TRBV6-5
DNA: TGTGCCAGCAGTTACTCCCCTACAGGGGACGGCGGCTACACCTTC
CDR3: CASSYSPTGDGGYTF

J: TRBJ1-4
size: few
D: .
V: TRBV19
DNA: TGTGCCAGTAGGACGGGGGAAAAACTGTTTTTT
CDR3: CASRTGEKLFF

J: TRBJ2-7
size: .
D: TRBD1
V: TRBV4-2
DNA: TGTGCCAGCAGCCAAGATACGGGGGAACAGGGGGCTCGTCTGTACTTC
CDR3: CASSQDTGEQGARLYF

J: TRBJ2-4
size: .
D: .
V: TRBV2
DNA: TGTGCCAGCAGAAACAGGGTGGCAAACATTCAGTACTTC
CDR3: CASRNRVANIQYF

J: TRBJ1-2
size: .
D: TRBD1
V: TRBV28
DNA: TGTGCCAGCAGGGCGACAGGGGCTACCTCGCGGGGCTACACCTTC
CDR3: CASRATGATSRGYTF

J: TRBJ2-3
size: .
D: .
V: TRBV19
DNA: TGTGCCAGTTTAGGACACGGCCGTGCAGATACGCAGTATTTT
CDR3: CASLGHGRADTQYF

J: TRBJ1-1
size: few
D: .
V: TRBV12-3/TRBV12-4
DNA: TGTGCCAGCAGTTGGGGGGGGGTCACTGAAGCTTTCTTT
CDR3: CASSWGGVTEAFF

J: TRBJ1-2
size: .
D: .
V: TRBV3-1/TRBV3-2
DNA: TGTGCCAGCAGGGACACTGTAGGCGGTGGCTACACCTTC
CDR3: CASRDTVGGGYTF

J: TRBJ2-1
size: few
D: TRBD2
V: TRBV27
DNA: TGTGCCAGCAGTCGACTAGCGGGAGCATCCTACAATGAGCAGTTCTTC
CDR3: CASSRLAGASYNEQFF

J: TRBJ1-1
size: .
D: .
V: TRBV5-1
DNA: TGCGCCAGTGTATTGGACACGATGAACACTGAAGCTTTCTTT
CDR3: CASVLDTMNTEAFF

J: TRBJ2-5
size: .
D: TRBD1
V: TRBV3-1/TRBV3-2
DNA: TGTGCCAGCAGCCCCCGGGACAGGGTCTCAGAGACCCAGTACTTC
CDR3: CASSPRDRVSETQYF

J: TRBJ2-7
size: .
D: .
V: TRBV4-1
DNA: TGCGCCAGCAGCCCGGGTCCCCGTTACGAGCAGTACTTC
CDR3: CASSPGPRYEQYF

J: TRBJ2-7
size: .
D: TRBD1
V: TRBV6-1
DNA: TGTGCCAGCAGTGAAGGGACAGGGCGGTCCTACGAGCAGTACTTC
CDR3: CASSEGTGRSYEQYF

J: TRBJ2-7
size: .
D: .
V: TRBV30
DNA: TGTGCCTGGAGTTCCGACCAGCGGGCTCCCTACGAGCAGTACTTC
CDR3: CAWSSDQRAPYEQYF

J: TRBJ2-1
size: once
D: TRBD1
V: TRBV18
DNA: TGTGCCAGCTCACGTGGACAGGGCATGGGCAATGAGCAGTTCTTC
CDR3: CASSRGQGMGNEQFF

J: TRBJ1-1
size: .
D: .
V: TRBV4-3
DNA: TGCGCCAGCACCAAATCAGGTTCCACTGAAGCTTTCTTT
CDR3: CASTKSGSTEAFF

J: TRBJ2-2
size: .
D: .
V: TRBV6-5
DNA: TGTGCCAGCAGGGCCGGGACTGAGACCGGGGAGCTGTTTTTT
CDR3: CASRAGTETGELFF

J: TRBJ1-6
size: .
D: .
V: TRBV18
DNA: TGTGCCAGCTCACCAACTTCTACAGTGAATAATTCACCCCTCCACTTT
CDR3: CASSPTSTVNNSPLHF

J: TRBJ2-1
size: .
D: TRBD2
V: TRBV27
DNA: TGTGCCAGCAGTTTATCTAGCGGGAGTTTTTATGAGCAGTTCTTC
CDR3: CASSLSSGSFYEQFF

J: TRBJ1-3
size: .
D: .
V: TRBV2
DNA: TGTGCCAGCAGTGAAATCCGGGAGGCTGGAAACACCATATATTTT
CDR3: CASSEIREAGNTIYF

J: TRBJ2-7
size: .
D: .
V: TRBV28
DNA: TGTGCCAGCCTCGACGGACTCTCCTACGAGCAGTACTTC
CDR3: CASLDGLSYEQYF

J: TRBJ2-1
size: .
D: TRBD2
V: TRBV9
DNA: TGTGCCAGCAGCGTAAGCGGGGGGCGGGGCAATGAGCAGTTCTTC
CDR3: CASSVSGGRGNEQFF

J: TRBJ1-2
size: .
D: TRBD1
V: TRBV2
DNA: TGTGCCCAGACACGGGACAGTAGCTATGGCTACACCTTC
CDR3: CAQTRDSSYGYTF

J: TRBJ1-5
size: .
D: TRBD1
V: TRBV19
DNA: TGTGCCAGTAGTGGTCCGCAGGGGGCATTGTGGCCCCAGCATTTT
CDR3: CASSGPQGALWPQHF

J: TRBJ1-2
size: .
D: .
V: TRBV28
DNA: TGTGCCAGCAGTTTACCCAGGGAATCGGGCGGCTACACCTTC
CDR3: CASSLPRESGGYTF

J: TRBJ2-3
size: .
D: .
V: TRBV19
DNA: TGTGCCAGTAGTAGCCTCGGCGGGCTAAGCACAGATACGCAGTATTTT
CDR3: CASSSLGGLSTDTQYF

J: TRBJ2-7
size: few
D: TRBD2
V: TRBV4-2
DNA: TGTGCCAGCAGCCGCGAAGCGGGAGTATCTGGATTCTCCTACGAGCAGTACTTC
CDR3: CASSREAGVSGFSYEQYF

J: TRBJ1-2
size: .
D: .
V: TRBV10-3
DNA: TGTGCCATCAGTGAGTCCCCAGAAGAGGGTTATGGCTACACCTTC
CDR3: CAISESPEEGYGYTF

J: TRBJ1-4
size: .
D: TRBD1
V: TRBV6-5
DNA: TGTGCCAGCAGTTGGGACAGAATTGCAACTAATGAAAAACTGTTTTTT
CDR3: CASSWDRIATNEKLFF